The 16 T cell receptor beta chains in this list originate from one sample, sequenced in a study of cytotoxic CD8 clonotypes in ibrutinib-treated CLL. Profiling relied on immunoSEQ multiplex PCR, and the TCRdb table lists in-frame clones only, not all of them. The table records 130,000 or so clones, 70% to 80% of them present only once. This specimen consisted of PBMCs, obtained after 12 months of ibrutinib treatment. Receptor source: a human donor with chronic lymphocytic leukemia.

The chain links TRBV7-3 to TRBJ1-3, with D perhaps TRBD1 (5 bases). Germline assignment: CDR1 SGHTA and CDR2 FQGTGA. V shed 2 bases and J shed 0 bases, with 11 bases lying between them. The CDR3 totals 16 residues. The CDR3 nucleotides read TGTGCCAGCAGCTTAGACAGCTCTAGCTCTGGAAACACCATATATTTT. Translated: CASSLDSSSSGNTIYF.

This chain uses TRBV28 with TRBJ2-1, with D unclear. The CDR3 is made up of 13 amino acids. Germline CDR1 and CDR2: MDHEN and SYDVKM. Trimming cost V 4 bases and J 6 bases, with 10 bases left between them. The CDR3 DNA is TGTGCCAGCAGTTCCCATACCGTCAATGAGCAGTTCTTC. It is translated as CASSSHTVNEQFF.

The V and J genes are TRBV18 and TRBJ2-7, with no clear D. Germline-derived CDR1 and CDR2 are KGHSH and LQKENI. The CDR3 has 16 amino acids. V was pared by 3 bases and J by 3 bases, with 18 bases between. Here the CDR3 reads CASSPLVEPSYYEQYF. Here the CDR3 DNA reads TGTGCCAGCTCACCTTTGGTGGAGCCGTCATACTACGAGCAGTACTTC.

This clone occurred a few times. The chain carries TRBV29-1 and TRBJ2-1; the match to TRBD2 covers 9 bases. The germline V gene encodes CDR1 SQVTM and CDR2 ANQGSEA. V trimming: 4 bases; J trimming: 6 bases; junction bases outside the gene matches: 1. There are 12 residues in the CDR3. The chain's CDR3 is CSVGREGNEQFF. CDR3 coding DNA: TGCAGCGTTGGGCGGGAGGGCAATGAGCAGTTCTTC.

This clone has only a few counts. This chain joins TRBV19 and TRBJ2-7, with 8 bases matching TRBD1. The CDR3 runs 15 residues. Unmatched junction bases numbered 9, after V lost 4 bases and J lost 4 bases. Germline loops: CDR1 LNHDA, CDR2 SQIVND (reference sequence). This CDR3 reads CASSTKGQGGYEQYF. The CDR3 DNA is TGTGCCAGTAGTACTAAAGGACAGGGCGGATACGAGCAGTACTTC.

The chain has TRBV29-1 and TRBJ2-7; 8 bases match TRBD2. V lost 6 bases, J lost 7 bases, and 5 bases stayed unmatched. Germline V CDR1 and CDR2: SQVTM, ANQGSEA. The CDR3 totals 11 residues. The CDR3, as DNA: TGCAGCGTCGGGACTAGGGAAGAGCAGTACTTC. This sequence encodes CSVGTREEQYF.

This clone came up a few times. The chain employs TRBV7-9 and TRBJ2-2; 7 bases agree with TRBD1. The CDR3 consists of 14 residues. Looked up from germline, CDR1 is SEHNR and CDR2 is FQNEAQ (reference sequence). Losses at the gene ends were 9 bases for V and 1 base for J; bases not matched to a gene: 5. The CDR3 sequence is CASQRQGNTGELFF. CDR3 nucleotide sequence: TGTGCCAGTCAAAGACAGGGGAACACCGGGGAGCTGTTTTTT.

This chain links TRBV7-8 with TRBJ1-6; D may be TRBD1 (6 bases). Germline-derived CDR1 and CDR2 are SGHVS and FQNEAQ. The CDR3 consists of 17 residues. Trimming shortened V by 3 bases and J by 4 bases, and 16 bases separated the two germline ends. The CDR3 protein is CASSFTGSPVYNSPLHF. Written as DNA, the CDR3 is TGTGCCAGCAGCTTTACAGGGTCGCCAGTGTATAATTCACCCCTCCACTTT.

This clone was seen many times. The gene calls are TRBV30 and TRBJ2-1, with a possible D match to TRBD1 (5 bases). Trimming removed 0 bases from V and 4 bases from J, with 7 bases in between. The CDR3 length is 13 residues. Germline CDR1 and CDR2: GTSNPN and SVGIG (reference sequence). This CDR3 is CAWSVQAYNEQFF. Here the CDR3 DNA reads TGTGCCTGGAGTGTACAGGCTTACAATGAGCAGTTCTTC.

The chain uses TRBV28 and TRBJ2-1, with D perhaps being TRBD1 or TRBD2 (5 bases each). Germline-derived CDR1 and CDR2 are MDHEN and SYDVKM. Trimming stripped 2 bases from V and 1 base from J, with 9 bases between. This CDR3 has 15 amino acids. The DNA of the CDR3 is TGTGCCAGCAGTTTAACGGGGCTTTCCTACAATGAGCAGTTCTTC. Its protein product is CASSLTGLSYNEQFF.

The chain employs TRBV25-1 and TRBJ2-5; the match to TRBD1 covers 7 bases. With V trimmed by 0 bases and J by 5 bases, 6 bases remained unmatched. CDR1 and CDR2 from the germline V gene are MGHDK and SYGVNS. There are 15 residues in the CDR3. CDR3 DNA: TGTGCCAGCAGTGAATATCACAGGGGCCGGGAGACCCAGTACTTC. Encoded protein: CASSEYHRGRETQYF. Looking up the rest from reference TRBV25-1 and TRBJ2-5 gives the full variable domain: EADIYQTPRYLVIGTGKKITLECSQTMGHDKMYWYQQDPGMELHLIHYSYGVNSTEKGDLSSESTVSRIRTEHFPLTLESARPSHTSQYLCASSEYHRGRETQYFGPGTRLLVL.

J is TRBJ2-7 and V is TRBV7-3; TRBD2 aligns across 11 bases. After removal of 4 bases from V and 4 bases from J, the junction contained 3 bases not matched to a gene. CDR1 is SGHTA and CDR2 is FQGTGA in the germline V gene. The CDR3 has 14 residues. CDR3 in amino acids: CASSSSGRRYEQYF. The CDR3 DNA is TGTGCCAGCAGCTCTAGCGGGAGGAGATACGAGCAGTACTTC.

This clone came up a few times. The CDR3 nucleotides are TGTGCCAGCAGTTACGTCGGGGATCGTTCACCCCTCCACTTT. Protein product: CASSYVGDRSPLHF. J is TRBJ1-6 and V is TRBV6-5; the D is unclear. CDR1 MNHEY and CDR2 SVGAGI come from the germline V gene. CDR3 length equals 14 residues. V lost 2 bases and J lost 9, with 11 bases in between.

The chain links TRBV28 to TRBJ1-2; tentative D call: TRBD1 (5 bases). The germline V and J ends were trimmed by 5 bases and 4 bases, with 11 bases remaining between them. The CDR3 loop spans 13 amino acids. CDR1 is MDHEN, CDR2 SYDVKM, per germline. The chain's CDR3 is CASSPGRGYGYTF. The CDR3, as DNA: TGTGCCAGCAGTCCCGGGAGGGGCTATGGCTACACCTTC.

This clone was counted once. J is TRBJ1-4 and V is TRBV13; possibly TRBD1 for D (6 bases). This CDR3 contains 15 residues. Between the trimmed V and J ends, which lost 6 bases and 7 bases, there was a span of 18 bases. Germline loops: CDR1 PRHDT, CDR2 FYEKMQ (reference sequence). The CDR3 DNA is TGTGCCAGCAGACGGGTGGGCAGGGGTAGTGAAAAACTGTTTTTT. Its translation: CASRRVGRGSEKLFF. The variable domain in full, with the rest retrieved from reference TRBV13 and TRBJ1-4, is AAGVIQSPRHLIKEKRETATLKCYPIPRHDTVYWYQQGPGQDPQFLISFYEKMQSDKGSIPDRFSAQQFSDYHSELNMSSLELGDSALYFCASRRVGRGSEKLFFGSGTQLSVL.

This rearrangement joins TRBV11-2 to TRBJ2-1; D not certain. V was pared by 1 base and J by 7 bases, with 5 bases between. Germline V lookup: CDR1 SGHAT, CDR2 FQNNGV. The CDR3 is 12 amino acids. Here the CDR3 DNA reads TGTGCCAGCAGCTTAGGGGTGAATGAGCAGTTCTTC. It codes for CASSLGVNEQFF.